This T cell receptor beta chain was identified during a study of siplizumab effects on memory and regulatory T cells. As for the study in general: Mixed lymphocyte reactions were paired, with siplizumab at approximately 1 ug/mL or without drug. Study-wide results and limits: The alloreactive clones that mapped to unstimulated subsets made up only a minor fraction. Both greater diversity than memory cells and a major contribution to the alloresponse seemed to characterize naive T cells.

CDR1 is WSHSY and CDR2 is SAAADI in the germline V gene. Trimming took off 8 bases at V and 4 bases at J, with 18 bases between the two ends. The CDR3 contains 15 residues. In this sample, this clone turned up once. No antigen is known for it. Data came from immunoSEQ multiplex PCR; TCRdb stores just in-frame clones and leaves some out. The sample has approximately 10,000 clones; 40% to 50% are singletons. Mixed lymphocyte reaction cells underwent roughly six days of coculture at 37°C. The chain uses TRBV10-2 and TRBJ2-1; D could derive from TRBD1 or TRBD2 (5 bases each). The sample was CFSE-low (dividing) CD8+ T cells sorted from an allogeneic mixed lymphocyte reaction. The source is a human donor in good health; the cells came from an allogeneic mixed lymphocyte reaction. Some clones in this sample may be carry-over from other donors' samples. The DNA of the CDR3 is TGCGCCAGCGGATTCGGGGCAGGGCCATACAATGAGCAGTTCTTC. It translates to CASGFGAGPYNEQFF.